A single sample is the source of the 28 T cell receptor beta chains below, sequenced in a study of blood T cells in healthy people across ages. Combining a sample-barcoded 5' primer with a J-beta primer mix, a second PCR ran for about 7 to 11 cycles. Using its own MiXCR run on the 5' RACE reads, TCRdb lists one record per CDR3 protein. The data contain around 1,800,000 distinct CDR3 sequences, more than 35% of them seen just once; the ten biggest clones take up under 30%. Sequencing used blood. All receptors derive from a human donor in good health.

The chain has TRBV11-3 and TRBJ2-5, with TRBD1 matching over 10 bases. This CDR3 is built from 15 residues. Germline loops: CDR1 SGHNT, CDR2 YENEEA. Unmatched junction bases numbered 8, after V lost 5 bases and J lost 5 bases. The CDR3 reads CASSARDRGEETQYF. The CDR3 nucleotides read TGTGCCAGCAGCGCCCGGGACAGGGGAGAGGAGACCCAGTACTTC. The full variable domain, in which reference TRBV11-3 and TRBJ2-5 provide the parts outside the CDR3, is EAGVVQSPRYKIIEKKQPVAFWCNPISGHNTLYWYLQNLGQGPELLIRYENEEAVDDSQLPKDRFSAERLKGVDSTLKIQPAELGDSAVYLCASSARDRGEETQYFGPGTRLLVL.

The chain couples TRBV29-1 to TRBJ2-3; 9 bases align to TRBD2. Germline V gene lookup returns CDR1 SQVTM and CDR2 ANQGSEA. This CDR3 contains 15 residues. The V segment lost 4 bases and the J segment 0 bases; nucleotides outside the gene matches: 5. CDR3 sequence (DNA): TGCAGCGTTGGTGCGGGGGGGCCTAGCACAGATACGCAGTATTTT. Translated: CSVGAGGPSTDTQYF.

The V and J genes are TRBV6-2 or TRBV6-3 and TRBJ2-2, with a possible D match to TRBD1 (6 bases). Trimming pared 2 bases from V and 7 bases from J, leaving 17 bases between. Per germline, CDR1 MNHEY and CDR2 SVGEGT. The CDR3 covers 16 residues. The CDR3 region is CASSYITTGYGGELFF. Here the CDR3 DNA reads TGTGCCAGCAGTTACATAACAACAGGGTACGGCGGGGAGCTGTTTTTT.

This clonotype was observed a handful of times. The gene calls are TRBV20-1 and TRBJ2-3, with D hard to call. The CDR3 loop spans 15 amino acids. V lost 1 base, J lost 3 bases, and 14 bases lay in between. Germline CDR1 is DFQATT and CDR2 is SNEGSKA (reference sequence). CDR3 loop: CSARAIGLGTDTQYF. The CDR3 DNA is TGCAGTGCTAGAGCGATCGGTCTAGGGACAGATACGCAGTATTTT.

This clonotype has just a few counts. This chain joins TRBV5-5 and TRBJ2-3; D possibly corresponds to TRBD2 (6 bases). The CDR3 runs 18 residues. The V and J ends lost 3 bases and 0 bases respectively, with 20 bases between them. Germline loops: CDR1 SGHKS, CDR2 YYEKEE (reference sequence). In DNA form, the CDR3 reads TGTGCCAGCAGCTGGACTATGACGGGGAGCTCTAGCACAGATACGCAGTATTTT. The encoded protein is CASSWTMTGSSSTDTQYF.

CDR3 amino acids: CASSFGGQGARWEETQYF. The CDR3 DNA sequence: TGTGCCAGCAGTTTCGGGGGACAGGGGGCGAGATGGGAAGAGACCCAGTACTTC. The V call is TRBV12-3 or TRBV12-4, the J call TRBJ2-5, with 12 bases matching TRBD1. V trimming: 3 bases; J trimming: 3 bases; junction bases outside the gene matches: 11. The CDR3 runs 18 residues.

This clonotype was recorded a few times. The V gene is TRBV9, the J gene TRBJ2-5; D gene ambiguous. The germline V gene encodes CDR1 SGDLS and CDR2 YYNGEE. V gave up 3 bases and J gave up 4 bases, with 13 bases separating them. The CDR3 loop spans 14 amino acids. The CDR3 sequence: CASSAGLGRETQYF. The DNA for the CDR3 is TGTGCCAGCAGCGCCGGCCTCGGTAGAGAGACCCAGTACTTC.

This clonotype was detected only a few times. For the CDR3, the DNA is TGTGCCAGCAGTAGACCGGGACGGAATTACGAGCAGTACTTC. Its protein product is CASSRPGRNYEQYF. V and J are TRBV28 and TRBJ2-7, with D possibly called TRBD1 or TRBD2 (5 bases each). Germline CDR1 and CDR2: MDHEN and SYDVKM. The CDR3 length is 14 residues. Trimming shortened V by 5 bases and J by 4 bases, and 15 bases separated the two germline ends.

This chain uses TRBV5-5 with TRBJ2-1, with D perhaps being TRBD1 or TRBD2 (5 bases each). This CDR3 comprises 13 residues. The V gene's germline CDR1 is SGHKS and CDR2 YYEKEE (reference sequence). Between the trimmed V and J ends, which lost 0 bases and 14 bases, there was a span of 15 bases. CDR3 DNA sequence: TGTGCCAGCAGCTTGGACGCTATGGGGGTCAAGTTCTTC. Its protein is CASSLDAMGVKFF.

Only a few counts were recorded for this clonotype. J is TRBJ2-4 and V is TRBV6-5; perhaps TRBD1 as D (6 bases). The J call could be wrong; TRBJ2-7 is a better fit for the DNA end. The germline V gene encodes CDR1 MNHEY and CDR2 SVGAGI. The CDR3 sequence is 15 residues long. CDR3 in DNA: TGTGCCAGCAGTTATGAAGTGACAGGAATCTACGAGCAGTACTTC. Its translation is CASSYEVTGIYEQYF.

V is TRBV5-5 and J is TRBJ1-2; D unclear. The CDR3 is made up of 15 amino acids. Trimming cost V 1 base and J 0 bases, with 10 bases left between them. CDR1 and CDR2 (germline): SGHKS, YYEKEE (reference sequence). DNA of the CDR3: TGTGCCAGCAGCTTGAATCGGGGATCTAACTATGGCTACACCTTC. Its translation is CASSLNRGSNYGYTF. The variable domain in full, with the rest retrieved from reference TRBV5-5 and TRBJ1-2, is DAGVTQSPTHLIKTRGQQVTLRCSPISGHKSVSWYQQVLGQGPQFIFQYYEKEERGRGNFPDRFSARQFPNYSSELNVNALLLGDSALYLCASSLNRGSNYGYTFGSGTRLTVV.

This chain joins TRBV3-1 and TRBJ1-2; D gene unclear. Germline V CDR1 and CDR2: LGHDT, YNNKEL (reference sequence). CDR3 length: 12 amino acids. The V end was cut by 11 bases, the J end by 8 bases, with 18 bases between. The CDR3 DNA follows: TGTGCCGGCTCTTCTCCTTCTATGGGCTACACCTTC. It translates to CAGSSPSMGYTF.

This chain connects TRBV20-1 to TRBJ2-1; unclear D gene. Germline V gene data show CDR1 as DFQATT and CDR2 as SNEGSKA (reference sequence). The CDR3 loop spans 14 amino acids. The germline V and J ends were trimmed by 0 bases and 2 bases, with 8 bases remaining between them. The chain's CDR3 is CSAREPRPYNEQFF. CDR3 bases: TGCAGTGCTAGAGAGCCGAGGCCCTACAATGAGCAGTTCTTC.

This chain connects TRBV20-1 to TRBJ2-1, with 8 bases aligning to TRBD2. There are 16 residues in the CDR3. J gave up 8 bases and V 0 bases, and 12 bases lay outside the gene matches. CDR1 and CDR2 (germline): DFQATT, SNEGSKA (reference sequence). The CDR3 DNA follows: TGCAGTGCTAGAGATGAGATCAAGGGACTAGGACATGAGCAGTTCTTC. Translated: CSARDEIKGLGHEQFF.

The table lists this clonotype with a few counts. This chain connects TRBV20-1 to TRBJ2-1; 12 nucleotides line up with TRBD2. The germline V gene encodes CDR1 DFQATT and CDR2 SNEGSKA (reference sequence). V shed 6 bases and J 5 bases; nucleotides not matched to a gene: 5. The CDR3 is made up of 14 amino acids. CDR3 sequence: CSALLAGGHNEQFF. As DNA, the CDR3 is TGCAGTGCCCTCCTAGCGGGGGGGCACAATGAGCAGTTCTTC.

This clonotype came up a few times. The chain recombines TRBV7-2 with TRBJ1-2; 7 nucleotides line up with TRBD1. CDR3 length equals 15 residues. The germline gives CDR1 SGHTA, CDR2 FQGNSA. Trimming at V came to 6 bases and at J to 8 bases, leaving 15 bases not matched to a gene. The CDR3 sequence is CASRSQSEGAKGYTF. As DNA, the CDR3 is TGTGCCAGCAGATCCCAATCGGAGGGGGCAAAAGGCTACACCTTC.

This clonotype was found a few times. DNA for the CDR3: TGTGCTAGTGGTTTGGGGACTAGTCTTTGGGAGACCCAGTACTTC. Its translation is CASGLGTSLWETQYF. The chain recombines TRBV12-5 with TRBJ2-5, with 7 nucleotides matching TRBD2. Germline lookup yields CDR1 LGHNT and CDR2 FRNRAP. The CDR3 has 15 amino acids. V was clipped by 1 base and J by 5 bases; unmatched bases: 7.

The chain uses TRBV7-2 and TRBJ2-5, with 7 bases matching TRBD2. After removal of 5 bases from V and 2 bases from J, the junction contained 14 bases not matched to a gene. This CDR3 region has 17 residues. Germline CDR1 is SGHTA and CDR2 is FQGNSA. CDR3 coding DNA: TGTGCCAGCAGCCCTATCGGTCTAGCGGAAGTACAAGAGACCCAGTACTTC. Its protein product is CASSPIGLAEVQETQYF. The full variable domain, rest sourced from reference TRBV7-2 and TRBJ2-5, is GAGVSQSPSNKVTEKGKDVELRCDPISGHTALYWYRQSLGQGLEFLIYFQGNSAPDKSGLPSDRFSAERTGGSVSTLTIQRTQQEDSAVYLCASSPIGLAEVQETQYFGPGTRLLVL.

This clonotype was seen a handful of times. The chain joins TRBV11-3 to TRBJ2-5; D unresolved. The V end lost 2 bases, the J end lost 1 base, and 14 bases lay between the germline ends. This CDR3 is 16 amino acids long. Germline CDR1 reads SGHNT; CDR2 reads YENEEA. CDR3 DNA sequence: TGTGCCAGCAGCTTAAATGGGATGGGCTTCCAAGAGACCCAGTACTTC. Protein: CASSLNGMGFQETQYF. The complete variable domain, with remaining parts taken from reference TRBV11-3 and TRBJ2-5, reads EAGVVQSPRYKIIEKKQPVAFWCNPISGHNTLYWYLQNLGQGPELLIRYENEEAVDDSQLPKDRFSAERLKGVDSTLKIQPAELGDSAVYLCASSLNGMGFQETQYFGPGTRLLVL.

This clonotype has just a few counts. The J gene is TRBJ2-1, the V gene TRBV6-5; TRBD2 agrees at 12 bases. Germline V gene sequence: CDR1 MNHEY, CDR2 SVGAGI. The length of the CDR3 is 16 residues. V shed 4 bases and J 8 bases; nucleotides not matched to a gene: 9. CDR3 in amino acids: CASSSVLAGGFHEQFF. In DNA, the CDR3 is TGTGCCAGCAGTTCAGTACTAGCGGGGGGATTCCATGAGCAGTTCTTC.

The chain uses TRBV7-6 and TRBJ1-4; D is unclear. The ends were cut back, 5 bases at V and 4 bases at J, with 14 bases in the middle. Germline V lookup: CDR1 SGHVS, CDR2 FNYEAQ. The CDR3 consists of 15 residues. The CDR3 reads CASSPRPSGNEKLFF. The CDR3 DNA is TGTGCCAGCAGCCCACGTCCCTCGGGTAATGAAAAACTGTTTTTT.

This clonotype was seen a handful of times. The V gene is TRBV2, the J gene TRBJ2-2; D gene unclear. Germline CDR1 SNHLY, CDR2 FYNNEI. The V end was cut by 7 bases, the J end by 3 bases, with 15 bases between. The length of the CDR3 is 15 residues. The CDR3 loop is CASTERRSDTGELFF. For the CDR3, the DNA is TGTGCCAGCACCGAACGCAGATCGGACACCGGGGAGCTGTTTTTT.

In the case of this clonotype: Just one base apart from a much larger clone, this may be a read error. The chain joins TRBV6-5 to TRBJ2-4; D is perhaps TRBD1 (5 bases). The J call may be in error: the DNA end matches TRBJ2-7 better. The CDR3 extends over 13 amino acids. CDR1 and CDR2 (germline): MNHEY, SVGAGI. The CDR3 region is CASSLKGNYEQYF. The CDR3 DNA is TGTGCCAGCAGTTTAAAGGGGAACTACGAGCAGTACTTC.

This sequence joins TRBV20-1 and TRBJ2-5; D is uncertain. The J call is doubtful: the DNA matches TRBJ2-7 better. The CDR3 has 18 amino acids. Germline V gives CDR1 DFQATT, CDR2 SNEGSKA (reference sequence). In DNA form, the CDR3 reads TGCAGTGCTAGAGATCCGAGGTATAGTGGGATTGTATTCTACGAGCAGTACTTC. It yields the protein CSARDPRYSGIVFYEQYF.

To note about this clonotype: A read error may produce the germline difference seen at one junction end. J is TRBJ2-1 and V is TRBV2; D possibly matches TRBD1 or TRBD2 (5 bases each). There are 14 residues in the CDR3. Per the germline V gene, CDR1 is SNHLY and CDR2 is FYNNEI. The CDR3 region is CASEGTGSYSEQFF. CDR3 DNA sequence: TGTGCCAGCGAAGGGACGGGGTCCTACAGTGAGCAGTTCTTC.

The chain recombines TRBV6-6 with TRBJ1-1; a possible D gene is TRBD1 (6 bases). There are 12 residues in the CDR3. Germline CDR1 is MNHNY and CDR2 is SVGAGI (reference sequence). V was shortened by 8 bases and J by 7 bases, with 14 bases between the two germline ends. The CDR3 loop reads CASWDGGNEAFF. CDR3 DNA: TGTGCCAGCTGGGACGGGGGCAATGAAGCTTTCTTT.

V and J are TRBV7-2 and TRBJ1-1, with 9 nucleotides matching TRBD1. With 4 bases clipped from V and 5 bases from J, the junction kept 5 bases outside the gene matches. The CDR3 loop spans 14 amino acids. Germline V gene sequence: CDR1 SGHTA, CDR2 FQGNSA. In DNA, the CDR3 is TGTGCCAGCAGCTCCCACGACAGGGGGACTGAAGCTTTCTTT. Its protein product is CASSSHDRGTEAFF.

The CDR3 region has the DNA TGTGCCAGCAGCTTAGGGGCAGGAGGGAGGAGCAATCAGCCCCAGCATTTT. This sequence encodes CASSLGAGGRSNQPQHF. The V and J genes are TRBV7-9 and TRBJ1-5; no clear D. The CDR3 covers 17 residues. Per the germline V gene, CDR1 is SEHNR and CDR2 is FQNEAQ (reference sequence). Trimming removed 1 base from V and 1 base from J, with 14 bases in between.